This T cell receptor beta chain appears in the sequencing data of a study of T cell repertoires in ileal Crohn's disease. Study at large: Postoperative therapy was given to about half: fewer than 14 thiopurines, around 18 anti-TNF agents.

J was trimmed by 6 bases and V by 1 base; bases with no gene match: 9. CDR1 SGHRS and CDR2 YFSETQ come from the germline V gene. There are 15 residues in the CDR3. Using immunoSEQ multiplex PCR, the repertoire was profiled, and TCRdb retains in-frame clones only, with some absent. Here the sample spans about 2,300 clones, 93% being singletons. Noted time point: inflamed ileum from the surgical specimen. This clone has only a few counts. V gene TRBV5-1 combines with J gene TRBJ2-7; 8 nucleotides align to TRBD2. The receptor's source is an adult with Crohn's disease. What was sequenced was ileal tissue. The CDR3 DNA reads TGCGCCAGCAGCTTGTGGGCGGGAGGCCTACCCGAGCAGTACTTC. Its translation: CASSLWAGGLPEQYF.